The present T cell receptor (beta chain) was sequenced within a study of molecular identifiers for immune sequencing clone quantification. Study-level information: In replicates, the authors split RNA from roughly 18,000 or 92,000 naive CD8 cells five ways and sequenced four. General study findings and limits: Naive cells had under 1% of molecules in clones above 20 RNA copies, effectors over 99%.

Previously described methods and listed TCR primers produced bulk TCR libraries. TCRdb called the PCR reads again in MiXCR, with one record for every CDR3 protein. The sample gives about 640,000 distinct CDR3 sequences, nearly 20% of which show up once; around 0.9% is in the top ten. Naive CD8 libraries were made from roughly 18,000 to 920,000 sorted cells, and they used 10%, 30% or 50% RNA. This clonotype was observed many times. What it recognizes is unknown. The origin of this receptor is a human donor in good health. Some libraries in this study had Jurkat cell RNA spiked in. The sequencing input was naive CD8+ T cells from blood, with Jurkat cell RNA spiked in. Subset defined: FACS-sorted CD8+CD4-CCR7+CD45RA+ naive T cells.

The CDR3 coding sequence is TGTGCCAGCAGCACCAGACAGAAAAGCTATGGCTACACCTTC. This codes for CASSTRQKSYGYTF. The J gene is TRBJ1-2, the V gene TRBV7-8, with D possibly matching TRBD1 (5 bases). This CDR3 comprises 14 residues. The V gene lost 5 bases and the J gene lost 4 bases, with 14 bases spanning the gap. From germline, CDR1 is SGHVS and CDR2 FQNEAQ.